This paragraph covers one T cell receptor (beta chain) sequence. This entry belongs to a study of neoadjuvant anti-PD-1 for oral cavity cancer. Study details: Around day 43, patients without progression received a fourth nivolumab dose before surgery.

Blood libraries mostly used about 0.5 ug genomic DNA, six replicates each. The data were produced by immunoSEQ multiplex PCR, yet TCRdb's version contains in-frame clones alone and is incomplete. The profile shows around 31,000 clones, about 83% of them singletons. Germline loops: CDR1 SGHVS, CDR2 FQNEAQ. The CDR3 runs 13 residues. V lost 7 bases to trimming and J lost 5 bases, with 12 bases between them. No culture or expansion preceded analysis of these blood cells. The starting material was PBMCs, obtained before nivolumab (anti-PD-1) treatment. The TCR sequence derives from a person between 40 and 79 years old with oral cavity squamous cell carcinoma. The chain is built from TRBV7-8 and TRBJ1-5; possible D gene TRBD1, 5 bases. CDR3 DNA sequence: TGTGCCAGCACCCTGTGGGGGGATCAGCCCCAGCATTTT. Its protein is CASTLWGDQPQHF.